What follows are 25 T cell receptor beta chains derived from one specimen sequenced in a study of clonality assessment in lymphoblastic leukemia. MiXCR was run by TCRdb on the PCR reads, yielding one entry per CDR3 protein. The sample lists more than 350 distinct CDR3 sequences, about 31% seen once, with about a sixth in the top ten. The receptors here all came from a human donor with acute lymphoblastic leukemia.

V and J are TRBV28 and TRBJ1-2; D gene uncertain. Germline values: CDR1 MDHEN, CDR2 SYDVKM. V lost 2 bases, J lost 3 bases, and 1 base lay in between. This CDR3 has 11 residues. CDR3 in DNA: TGTGCCAGCAGTTTAGACTATGGCTACACCTTC. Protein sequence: CASSLDYGYTF.

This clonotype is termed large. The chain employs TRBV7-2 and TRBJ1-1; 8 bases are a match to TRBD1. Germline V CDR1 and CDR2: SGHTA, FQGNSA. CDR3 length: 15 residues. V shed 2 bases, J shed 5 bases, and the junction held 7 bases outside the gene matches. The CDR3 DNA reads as TGTGCCAGCAGCTTAAGTGCCAGGGGGCTAACTGAAGCTTTCTTT. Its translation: CASSLSARGLTEAFF.

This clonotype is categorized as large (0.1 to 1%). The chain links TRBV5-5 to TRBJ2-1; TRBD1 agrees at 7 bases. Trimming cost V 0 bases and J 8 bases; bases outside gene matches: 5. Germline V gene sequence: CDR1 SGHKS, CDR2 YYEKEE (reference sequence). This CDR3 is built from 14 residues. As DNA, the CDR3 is TGTGCCAGCAGCTTGGGCAGGGGGTGGGATGAGCAGTTCTTC. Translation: CASSLGRGWDEQFF.

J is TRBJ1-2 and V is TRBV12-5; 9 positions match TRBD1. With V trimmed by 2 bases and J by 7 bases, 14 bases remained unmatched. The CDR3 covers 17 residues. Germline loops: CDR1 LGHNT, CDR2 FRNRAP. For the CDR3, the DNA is TGTGCTAGTGGTTTGCAGCTCGAGGAGGACAGGGGTGTTGGCTACACCTTC. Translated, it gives CASGLQLEEDRGVGYTF.

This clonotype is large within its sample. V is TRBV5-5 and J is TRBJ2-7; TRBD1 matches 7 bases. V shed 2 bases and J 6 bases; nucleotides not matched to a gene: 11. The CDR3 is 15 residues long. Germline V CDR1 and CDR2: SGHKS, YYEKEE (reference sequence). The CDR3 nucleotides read TGTGCCAGCAGCTTCCGGGGACAGCAAAGATCCGAGCAGTACTTC. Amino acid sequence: CASSFRGQQRSEQYF.

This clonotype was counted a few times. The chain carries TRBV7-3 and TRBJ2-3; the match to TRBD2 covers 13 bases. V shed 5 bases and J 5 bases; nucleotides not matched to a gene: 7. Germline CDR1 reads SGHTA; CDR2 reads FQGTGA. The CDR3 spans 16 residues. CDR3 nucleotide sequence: TGTGCCAGCAGCCCTGGGACTAGCGGGAATGGAGATACGCAGTATTTT. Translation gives CASSPGTSGNGDTQYF.

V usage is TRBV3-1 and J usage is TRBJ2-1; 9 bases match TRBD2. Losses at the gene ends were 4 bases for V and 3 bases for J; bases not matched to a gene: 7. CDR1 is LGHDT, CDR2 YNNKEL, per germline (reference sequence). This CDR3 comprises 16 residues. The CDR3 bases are TGTGCCAGCAGCCCCCGGGCTAGCGGGAACTACAATGAGCAGTTCTTC. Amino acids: CASSPRASGNYNEQFF.

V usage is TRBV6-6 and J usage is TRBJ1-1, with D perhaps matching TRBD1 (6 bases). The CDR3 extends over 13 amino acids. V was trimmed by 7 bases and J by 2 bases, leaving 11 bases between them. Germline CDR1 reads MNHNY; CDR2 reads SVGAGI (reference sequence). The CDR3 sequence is CASTGQTNTEAFF. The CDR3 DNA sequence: TGTGCCAGCACTGGACAGACAAACACTGAAGCTTTCTTT.

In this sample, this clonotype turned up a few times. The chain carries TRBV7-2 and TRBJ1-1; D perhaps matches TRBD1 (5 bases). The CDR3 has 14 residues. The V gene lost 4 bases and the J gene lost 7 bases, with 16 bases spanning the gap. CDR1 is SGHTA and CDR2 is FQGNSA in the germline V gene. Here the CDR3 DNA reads TGTGCCAGCAGCTCCGATCTGGGGGGGGTTGAAGCTTTCTTT. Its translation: CASSSDLGGVEAFF.

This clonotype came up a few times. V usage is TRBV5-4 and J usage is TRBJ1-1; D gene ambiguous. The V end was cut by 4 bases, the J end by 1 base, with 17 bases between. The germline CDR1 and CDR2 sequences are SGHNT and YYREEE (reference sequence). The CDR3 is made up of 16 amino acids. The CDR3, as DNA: TGTGCCAGCAGCGCCGGAGTGGGTGCGGGGAACACTGAAGCTTTCTTT. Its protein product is CASSAGVGAGNTEAFF.

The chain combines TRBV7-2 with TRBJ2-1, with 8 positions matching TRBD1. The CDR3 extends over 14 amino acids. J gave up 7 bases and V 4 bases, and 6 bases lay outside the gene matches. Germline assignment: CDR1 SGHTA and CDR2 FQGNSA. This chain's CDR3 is CASSSRYRGNEQFF. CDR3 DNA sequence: TGTGCCAGCAGCTCCCGATACAGGGGGAATGAGCAGTTCTTC.

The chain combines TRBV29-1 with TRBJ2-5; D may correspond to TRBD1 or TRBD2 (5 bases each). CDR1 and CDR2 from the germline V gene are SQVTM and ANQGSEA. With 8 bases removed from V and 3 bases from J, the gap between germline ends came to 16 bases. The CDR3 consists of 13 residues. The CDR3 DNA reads TGCAGCTTCAACAGAGGGGCGGAAGAGACCCAGTACTTC. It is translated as CSFNRGAEETQYF.

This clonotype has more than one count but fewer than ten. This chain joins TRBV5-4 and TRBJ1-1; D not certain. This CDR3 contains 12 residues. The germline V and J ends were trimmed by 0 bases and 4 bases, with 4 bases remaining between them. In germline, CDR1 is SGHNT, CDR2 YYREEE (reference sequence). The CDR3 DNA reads TGTGCCAGCAGCTTGGTGGGCACTGAAGCTTTCTTT. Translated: CASSLVGTEAFF.

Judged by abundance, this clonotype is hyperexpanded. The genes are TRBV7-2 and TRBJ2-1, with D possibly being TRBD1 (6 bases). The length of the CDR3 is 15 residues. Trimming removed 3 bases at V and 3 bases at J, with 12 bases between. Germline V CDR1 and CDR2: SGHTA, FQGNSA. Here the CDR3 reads CASSLGSDSYNEQFF. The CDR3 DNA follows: TGTGCCAGCAGCTTGGGATCGGACAGCTACAATGAGCAGTTCTTC.

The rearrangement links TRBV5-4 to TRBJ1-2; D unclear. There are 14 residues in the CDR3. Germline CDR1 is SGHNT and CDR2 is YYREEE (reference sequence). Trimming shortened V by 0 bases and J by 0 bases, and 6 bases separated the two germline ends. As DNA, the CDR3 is TGTGCCAGCAGCTTGGCCGTCGCTAACTATGGCTACACCTTC. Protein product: CASSLAVANYGYTF.

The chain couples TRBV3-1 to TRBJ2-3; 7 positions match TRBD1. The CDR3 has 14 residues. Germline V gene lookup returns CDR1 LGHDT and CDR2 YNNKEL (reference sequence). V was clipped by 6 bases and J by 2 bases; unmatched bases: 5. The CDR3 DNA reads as TGTGCCAGCAGTCAGAGGGGGCCCACAGATACGCAGTATTTT. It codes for CASSQRGPTDTQYF.

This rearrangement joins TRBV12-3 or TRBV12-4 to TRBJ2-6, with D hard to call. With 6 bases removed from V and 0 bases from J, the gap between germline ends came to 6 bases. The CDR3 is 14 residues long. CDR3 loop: CASSRSSGANVLTF. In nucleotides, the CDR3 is TGTGCCAGCAGCCGCAGCTCTGGGGCCAACGTCCTGACTTTC.

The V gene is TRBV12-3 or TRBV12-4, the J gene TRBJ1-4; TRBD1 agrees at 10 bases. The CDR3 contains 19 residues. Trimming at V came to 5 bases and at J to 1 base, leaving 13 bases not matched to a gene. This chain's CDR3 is CASSGAERDRGGTNEKLFF. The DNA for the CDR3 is TGTGCCAGCAGTGGGGCCGAACGGGACAGGGGAGGAACTAATGAAAAACTGTTTTTT.

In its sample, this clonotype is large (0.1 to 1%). In DNA, the CDR3 is TGTGCCAGCAGACCAGAGGACAGATCGAACACCGGGGAGCTGTTTTTT. Protein product: CASRPEDRSNTGELFF. This chain uses TRBV12-3 or TRBV12-4 with TRBJ2-2; a possible D gene is TRBD1 (6 bases). The V end was cut by 6 bases, the J end by 0 bases, with 14 bases between. This CDR3 has 16 amino acids.

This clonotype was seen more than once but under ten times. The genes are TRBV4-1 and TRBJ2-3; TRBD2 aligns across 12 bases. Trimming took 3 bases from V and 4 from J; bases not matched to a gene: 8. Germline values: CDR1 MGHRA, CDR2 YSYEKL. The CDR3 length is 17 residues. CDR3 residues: CASSHITSGRISDTQYF. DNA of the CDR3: TGCGCCAGCAGCCATATTACTAGCGGGAGGATCTCAGATACGCAGTATTTT.

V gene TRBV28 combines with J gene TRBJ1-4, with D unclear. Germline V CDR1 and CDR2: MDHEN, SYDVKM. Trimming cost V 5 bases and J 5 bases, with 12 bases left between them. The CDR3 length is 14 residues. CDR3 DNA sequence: TGTGCCAGCAGTGGGAGCCAGCCAAATGAAAAACTGTTTTTT. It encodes CASSGSQPNEKLFF.

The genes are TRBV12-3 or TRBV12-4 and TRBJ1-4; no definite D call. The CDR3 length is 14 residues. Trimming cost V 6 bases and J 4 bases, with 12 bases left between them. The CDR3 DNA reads TGTGCCAGCAGCCCTGGGTTAGGTAATGAAAAACTGTTTTTT. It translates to CASSPGLGNEKLFF.

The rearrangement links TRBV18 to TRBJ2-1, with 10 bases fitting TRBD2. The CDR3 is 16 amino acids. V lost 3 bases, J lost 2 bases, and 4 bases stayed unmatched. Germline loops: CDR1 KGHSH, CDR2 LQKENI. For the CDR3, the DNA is TGTGCCAGCTCACCCCAACTAGCGGGGACCTACAATGAGCAGTTCTTC. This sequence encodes CASSPQLAGTYNEQFF.

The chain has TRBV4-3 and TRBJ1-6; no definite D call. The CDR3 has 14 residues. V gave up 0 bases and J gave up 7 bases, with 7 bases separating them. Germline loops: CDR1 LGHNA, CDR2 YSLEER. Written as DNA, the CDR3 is TGCGCCAGCAGCCAAGAGGCACAGAATTCACCCCTCCACTTT. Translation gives CASSQEAQNSPLHF.

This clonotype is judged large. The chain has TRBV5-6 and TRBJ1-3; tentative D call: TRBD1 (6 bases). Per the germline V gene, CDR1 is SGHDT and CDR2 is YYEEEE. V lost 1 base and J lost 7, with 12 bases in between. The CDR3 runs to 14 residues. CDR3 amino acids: CASSLRGTPNTIYF. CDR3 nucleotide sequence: TGTGCCAGCAGCTTGCGCGGGACACCCAACACCATATATTTT.